What follows describes a single T cell receptor beta chain. The sample originates from a study of blood T cell repertoires in COVID-19. The junction had 11 bases not matched to a gene; V was cut back by 3 bases and J by 6 bases. Germline values: CDR1 SGHRS, CDR2 YFSETQ. The CDR3 has 16 amino acids. Profiled with immunoSEQ multiplex PCR; TCRdb holds only in-frame clones, not every one. The repertoire holds 300,000 or so clones, with approximately 89% as singletons. The rearrangement joins TRBV5-1 to TRBJ2-1; 8 positions match TRBD2. The TCR comes from a young woman with COVID-19, enrolled during active disease. Sample: peripheral blood. As DNA, the CDR3 is TGCGCCAGCAGCTACTCAACTAGCGGCGACCCCAATGAGCAGTTCTTC. Its protein is CASSYSTSGDPNEQFF. The full variable domain, in which reference TRBV5-1 and TRBJ2-1 provide the parts outside the CDR3, is KAGVTQTPRYLIKTRGQQVTLSCSPISGHRSVSWYQQTPGQGLQFLFEYFSETQRNKGNFPGRFSGRQFSNSRSEMNVSTLELGDSALYLCASSYSTSGDPNEQFFGPGTRLTVL.